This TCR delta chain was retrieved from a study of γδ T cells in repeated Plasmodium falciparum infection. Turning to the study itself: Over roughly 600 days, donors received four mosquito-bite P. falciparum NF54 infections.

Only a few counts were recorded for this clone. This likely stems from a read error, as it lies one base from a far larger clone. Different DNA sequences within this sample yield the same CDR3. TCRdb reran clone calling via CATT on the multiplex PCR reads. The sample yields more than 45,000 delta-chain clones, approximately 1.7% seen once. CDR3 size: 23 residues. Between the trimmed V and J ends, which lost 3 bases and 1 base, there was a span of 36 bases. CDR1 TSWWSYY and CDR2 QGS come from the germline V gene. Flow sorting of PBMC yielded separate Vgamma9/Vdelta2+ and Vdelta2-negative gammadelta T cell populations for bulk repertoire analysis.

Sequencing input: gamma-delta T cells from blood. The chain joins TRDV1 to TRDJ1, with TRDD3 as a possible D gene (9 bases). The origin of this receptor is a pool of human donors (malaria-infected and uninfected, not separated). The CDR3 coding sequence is TGTGCTCTTGGGGAGGATCCCCCTACTTCCTACCCCCTGGGGGATGGGGGCACCGATAAACTCATCTTT. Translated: CALGEDPPTSYPLGDGGTDKLIF.